Included here is one T cell receptor beta chain sequence, with context. The antigen is undetermined. One end of the junction varies from germline; a read error may be responsible. The sample comes from a study of cytomegalovirus exposure and HLA in healthy donors. Study findings and constraints: Productive rates of about 87% or about 30% were seen for most TCR beta V segments in an earlier analysis.

PCR was performed using 60 Vbeta and 13 Jbeta primers. Some clones are missing from TCRdb's copy, which holds only in-frame ones; the method was immunoSEQ multiplex PCR. The table lists 98,000 or so clones, around three quarters of them singletons. Germline CDR1 ENHRY, CDR2 SYGVKD. This CDR3 has 13 residues. The sample comprised PBMCs. The chain couples TRBV10-3 to TRBJ2-7, with D possibly matching TRBD1 (6 bases). The receptor was isolated from a woman between 18 and 29 years old in good health and CMV-seropositive. CDR3: CAISEGTSYERYF. The DNA for the CDR3 is TGTGCCATCAGTGAAGGGACATCTTACGAGCGGTACTTC.